This entry is about one T cell receptor beta chain. Its antigen is undetermined. This sample was included in a study of blood T cells in healthy people across ages. Findings of the study overall: It was not possible, with unsorted PBMCs, to conclusively compare naive and antigen-experienced cells. Measured against age, TCR beta diversity per million T cells decreased in a roughly linear manner. Investigators viewed diversity estimates from one million T cells as underestimates, the study reported.

Unmatched junction bases numbered 17, after V lost 11 bases and J lost 7 bases. The germline V gene has CDR1 SNHLY and CDR2 FYNNEI. The CDR3 extends over 17 amino acids. Donation came from healthy Caucasian individuals in Russia who were aged roughly 6 to 95. Then a second PCR, running about 7 to 11 cycles, was carried out with a sample-barcoded 5' primer and a J-beta primer mix. TCRdb reanalysed the 5' RACE reads using MiXCR and keeps one entry per CDR3 protein. The table has some 1.1 million distinct CDR3 sequences, under 40% seen once. Sequencing was done on a sample of blood. This chain links TRBV2 with TRBJ1-6, with 10 bases fitting TRBD1. The receptor was isolated from a man between 18 and 29 years old in good health. The CDR3 loop is CAGQNLGQGVENSPLHF. In DNA, the CDR3 is TGTGCCGGCCAAAACCTTGGACAGGGGGTAGAGAATTCACCCCTCCACTTT.